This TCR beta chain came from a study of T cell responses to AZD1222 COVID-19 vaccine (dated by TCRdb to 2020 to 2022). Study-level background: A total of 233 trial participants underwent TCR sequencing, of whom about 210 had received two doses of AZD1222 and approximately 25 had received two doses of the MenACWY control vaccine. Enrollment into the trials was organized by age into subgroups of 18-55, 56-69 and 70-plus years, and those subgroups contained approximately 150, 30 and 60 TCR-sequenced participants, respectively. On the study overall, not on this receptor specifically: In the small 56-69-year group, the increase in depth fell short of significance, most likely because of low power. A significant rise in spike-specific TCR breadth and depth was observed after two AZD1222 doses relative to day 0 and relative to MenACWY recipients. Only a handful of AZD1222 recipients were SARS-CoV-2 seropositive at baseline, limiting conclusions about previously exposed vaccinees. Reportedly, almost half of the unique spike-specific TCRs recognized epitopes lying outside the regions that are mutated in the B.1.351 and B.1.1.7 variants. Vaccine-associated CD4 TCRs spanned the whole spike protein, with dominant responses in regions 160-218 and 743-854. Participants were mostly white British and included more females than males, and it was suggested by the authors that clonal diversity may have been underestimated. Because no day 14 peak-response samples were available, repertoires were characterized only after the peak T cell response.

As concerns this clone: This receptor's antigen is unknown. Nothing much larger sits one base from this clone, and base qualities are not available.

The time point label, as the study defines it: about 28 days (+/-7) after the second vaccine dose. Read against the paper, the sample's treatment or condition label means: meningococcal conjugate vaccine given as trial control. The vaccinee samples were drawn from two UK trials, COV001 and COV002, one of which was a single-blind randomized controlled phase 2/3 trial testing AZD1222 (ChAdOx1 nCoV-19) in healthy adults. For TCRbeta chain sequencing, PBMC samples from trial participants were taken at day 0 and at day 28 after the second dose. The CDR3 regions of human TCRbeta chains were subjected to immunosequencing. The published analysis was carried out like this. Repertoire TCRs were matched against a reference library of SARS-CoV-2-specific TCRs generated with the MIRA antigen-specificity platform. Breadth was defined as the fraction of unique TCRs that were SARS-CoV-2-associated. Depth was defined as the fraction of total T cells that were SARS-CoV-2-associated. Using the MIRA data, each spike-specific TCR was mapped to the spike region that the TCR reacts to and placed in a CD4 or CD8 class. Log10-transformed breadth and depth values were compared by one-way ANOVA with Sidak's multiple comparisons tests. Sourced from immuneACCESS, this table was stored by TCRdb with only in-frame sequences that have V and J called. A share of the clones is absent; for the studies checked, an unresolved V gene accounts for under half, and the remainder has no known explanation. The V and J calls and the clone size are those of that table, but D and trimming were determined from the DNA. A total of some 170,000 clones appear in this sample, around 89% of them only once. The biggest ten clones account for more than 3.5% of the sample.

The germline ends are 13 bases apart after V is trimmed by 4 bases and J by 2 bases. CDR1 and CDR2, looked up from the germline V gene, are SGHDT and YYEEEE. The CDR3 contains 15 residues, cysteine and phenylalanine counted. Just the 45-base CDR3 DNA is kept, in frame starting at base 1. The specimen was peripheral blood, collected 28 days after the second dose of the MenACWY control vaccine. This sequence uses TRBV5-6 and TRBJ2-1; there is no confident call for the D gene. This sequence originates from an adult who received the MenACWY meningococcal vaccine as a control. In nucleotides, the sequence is TGTGCCAGCAGCCGAAATCGACGGCCCTACAATGAGCAGTTCTTC. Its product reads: CASSRNRRPYNEQFF. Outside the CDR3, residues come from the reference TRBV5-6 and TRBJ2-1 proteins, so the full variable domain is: DAGVTQSPTHLIKTRGQQVTLRCSPKSGHDTVSWYQQALGQGPQFIFQYYEEEERQRGNFPDRFSGHQFPNYSSELNVNALLLGDSALYLCASSRNRRPYNEQFFGPGTRLTVL.